This TCR beta chain was recovered during a study of T cells in Graves' hyperthyroidism and ophthalmopathy. This clonotype was picked up a small number of times. What it binds is unknown. The germline V gene has CDR1 SGHRS and CDR2 YFSETQ. The CDR3 totals 15 residues. V lost 0 bases and J 4 bases, leaving 10 bases between the germline ends. The TCR beta CDR3 regions underwent amplification using RNA transcripts as the source. First-round RT-PCR of the TCR CDR3 relied on the HTBI primer set. TCRdb re-analysed the multiplex PCR reads in MiXCR, keeping a single row per CDR3 protein. The sample has 310,000 or so distinct CDR3 sequences; about a sixth are singletons. Among ophthalmopathy patients, the Clinical Activity Score reached at least 3, the NOSPECS grade reached at least 4, and duration remained under 3 months. Study findings and constraints: Blood samples included most of the expanded thyroid clonotypes exceeding 0.001.

The chain carries TRBV5-1 and TRBJ2-2, with D possibly being TRBD1 or TRBD2 (5 bases each). This clonotype was obtained from a woman aged 55-70 years with Graves' ophthalmopathy. The sample taken for sequencing was blood. The CDR3 bases are TGCGCCAGCAGCTTGGGGGGACGGGCCACCGGGGAGCTGTTTTTT. The encoded protein is CASSLGGRATGELFF.